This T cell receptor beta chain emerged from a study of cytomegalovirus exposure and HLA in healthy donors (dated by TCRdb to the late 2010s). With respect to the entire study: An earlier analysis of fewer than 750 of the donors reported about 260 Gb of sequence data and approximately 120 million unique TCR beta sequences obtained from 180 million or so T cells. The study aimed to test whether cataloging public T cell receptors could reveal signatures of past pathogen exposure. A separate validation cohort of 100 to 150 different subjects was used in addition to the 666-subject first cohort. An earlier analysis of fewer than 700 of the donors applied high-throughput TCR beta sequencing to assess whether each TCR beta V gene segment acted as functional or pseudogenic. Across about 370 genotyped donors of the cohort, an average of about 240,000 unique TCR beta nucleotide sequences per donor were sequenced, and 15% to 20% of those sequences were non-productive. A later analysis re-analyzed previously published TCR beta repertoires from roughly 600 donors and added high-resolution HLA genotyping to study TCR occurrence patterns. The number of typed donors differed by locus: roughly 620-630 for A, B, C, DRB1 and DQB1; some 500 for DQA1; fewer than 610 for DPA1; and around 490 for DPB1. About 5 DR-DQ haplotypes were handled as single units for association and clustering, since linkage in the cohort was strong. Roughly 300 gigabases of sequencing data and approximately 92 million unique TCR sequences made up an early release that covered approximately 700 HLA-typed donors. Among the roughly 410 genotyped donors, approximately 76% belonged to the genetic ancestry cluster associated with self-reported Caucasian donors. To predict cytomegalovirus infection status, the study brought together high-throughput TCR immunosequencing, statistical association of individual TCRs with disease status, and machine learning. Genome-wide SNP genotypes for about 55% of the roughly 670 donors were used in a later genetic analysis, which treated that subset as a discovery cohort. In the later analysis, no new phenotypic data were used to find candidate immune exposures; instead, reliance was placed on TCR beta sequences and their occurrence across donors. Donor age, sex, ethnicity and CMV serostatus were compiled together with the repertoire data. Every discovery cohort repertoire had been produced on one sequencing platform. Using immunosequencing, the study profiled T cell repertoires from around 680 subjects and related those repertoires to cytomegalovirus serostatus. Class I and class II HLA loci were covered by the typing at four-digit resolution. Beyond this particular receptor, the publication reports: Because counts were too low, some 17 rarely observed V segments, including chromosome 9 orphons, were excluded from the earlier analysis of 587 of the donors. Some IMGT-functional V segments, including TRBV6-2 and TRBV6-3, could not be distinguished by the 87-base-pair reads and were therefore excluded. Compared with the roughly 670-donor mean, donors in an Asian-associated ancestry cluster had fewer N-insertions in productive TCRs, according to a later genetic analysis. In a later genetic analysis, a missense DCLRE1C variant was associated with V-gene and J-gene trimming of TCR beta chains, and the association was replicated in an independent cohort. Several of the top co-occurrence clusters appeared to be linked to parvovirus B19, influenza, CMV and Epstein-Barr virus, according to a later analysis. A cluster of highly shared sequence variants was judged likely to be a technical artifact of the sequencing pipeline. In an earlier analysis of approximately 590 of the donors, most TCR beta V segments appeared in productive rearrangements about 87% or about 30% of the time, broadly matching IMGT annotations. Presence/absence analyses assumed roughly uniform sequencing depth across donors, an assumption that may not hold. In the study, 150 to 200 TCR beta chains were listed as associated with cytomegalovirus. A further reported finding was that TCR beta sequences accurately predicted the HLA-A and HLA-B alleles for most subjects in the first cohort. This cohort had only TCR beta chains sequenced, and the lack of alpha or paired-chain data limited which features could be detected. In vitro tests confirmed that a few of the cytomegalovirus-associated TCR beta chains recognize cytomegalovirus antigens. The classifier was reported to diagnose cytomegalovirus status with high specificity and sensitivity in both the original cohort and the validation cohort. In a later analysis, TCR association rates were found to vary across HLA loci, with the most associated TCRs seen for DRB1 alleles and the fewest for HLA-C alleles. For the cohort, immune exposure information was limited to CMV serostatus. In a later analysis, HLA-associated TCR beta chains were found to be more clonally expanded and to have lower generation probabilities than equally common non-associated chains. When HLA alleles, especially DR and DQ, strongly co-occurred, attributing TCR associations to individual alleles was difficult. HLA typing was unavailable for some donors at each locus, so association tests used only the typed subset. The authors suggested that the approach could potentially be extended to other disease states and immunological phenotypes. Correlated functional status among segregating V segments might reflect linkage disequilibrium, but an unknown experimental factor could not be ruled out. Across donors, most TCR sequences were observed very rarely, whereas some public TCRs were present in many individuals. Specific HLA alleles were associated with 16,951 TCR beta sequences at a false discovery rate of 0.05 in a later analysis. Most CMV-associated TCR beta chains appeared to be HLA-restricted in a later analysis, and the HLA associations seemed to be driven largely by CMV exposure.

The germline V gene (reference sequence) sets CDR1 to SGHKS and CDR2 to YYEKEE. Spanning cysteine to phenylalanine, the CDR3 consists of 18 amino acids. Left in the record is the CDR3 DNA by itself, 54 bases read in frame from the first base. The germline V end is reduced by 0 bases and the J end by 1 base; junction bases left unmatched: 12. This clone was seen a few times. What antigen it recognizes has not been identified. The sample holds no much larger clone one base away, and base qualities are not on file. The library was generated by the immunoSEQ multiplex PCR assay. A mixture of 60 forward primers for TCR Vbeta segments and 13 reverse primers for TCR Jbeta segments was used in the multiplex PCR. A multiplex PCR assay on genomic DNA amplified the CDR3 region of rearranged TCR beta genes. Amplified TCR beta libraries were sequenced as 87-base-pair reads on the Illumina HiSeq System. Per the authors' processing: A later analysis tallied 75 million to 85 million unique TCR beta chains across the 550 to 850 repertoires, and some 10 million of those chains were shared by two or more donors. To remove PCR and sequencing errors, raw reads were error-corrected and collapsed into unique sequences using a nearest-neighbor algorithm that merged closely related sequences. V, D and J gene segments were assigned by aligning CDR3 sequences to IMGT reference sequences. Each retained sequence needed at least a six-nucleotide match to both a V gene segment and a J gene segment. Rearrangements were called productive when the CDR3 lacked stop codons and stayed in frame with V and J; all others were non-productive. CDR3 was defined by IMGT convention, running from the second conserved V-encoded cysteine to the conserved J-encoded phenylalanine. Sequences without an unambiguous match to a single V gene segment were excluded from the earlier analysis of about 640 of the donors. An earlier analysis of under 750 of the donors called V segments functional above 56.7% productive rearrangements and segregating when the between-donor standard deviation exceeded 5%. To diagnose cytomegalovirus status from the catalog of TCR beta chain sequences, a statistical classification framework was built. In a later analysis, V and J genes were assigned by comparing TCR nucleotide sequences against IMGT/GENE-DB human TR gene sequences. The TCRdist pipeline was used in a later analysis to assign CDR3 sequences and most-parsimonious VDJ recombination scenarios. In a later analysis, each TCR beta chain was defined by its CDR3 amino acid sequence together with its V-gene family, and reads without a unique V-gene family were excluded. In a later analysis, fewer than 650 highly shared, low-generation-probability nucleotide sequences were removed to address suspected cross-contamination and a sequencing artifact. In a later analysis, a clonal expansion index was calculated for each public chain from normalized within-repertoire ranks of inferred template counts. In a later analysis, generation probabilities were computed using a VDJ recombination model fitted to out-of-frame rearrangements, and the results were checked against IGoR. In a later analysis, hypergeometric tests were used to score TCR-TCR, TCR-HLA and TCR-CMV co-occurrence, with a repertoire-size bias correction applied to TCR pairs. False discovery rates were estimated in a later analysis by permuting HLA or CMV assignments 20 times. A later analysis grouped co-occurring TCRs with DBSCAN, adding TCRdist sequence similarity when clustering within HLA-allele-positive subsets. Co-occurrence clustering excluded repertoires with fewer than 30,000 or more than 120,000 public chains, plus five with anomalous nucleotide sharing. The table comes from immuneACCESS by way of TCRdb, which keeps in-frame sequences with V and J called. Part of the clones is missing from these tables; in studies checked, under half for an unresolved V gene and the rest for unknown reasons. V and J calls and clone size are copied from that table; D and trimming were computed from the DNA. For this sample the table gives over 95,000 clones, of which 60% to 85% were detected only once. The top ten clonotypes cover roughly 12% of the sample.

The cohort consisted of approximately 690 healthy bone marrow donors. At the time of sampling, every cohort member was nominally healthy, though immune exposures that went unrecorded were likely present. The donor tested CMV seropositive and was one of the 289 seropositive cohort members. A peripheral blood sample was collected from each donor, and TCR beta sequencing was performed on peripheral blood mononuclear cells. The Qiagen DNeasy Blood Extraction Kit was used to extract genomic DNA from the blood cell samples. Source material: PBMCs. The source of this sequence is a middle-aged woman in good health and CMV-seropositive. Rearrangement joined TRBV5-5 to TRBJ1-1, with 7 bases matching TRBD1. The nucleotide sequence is TGTGCCAGCAGCTTGGCTCCAGGACAGGTCCCCTCGAACACTGAAGCTTTCTTT. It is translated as CASSLAPGQVPSNTEAFF.